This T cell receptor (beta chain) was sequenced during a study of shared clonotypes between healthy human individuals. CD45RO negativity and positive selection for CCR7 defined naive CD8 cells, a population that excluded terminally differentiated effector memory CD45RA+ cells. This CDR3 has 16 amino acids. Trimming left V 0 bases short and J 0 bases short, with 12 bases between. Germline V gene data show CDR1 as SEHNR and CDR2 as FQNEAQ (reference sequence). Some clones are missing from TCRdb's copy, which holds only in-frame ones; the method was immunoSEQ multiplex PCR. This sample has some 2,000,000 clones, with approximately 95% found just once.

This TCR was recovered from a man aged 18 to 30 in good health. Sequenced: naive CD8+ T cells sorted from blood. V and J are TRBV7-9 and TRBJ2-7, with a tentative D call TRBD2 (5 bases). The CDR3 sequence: CASSLAAGVISYEQYF. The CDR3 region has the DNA TGTGCCAGCAGCTTAGCTGCCGGGGTAATCTCCTACGAGCAGTACTTC.